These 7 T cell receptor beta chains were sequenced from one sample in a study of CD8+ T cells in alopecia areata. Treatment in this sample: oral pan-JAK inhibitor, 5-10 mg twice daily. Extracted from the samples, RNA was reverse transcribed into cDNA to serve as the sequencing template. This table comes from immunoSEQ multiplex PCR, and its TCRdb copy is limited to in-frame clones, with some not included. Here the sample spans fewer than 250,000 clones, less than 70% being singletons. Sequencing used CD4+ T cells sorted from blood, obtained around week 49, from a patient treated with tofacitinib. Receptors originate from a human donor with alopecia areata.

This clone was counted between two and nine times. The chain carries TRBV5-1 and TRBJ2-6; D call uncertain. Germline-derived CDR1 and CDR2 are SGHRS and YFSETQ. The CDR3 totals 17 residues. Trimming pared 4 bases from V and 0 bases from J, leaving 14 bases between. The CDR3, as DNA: TGCGCCAGCAGCGCGGACGGCGCCACCTCTGGGGCCAACGTCCTGACTTTC. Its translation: CASSADGATSGANVLTF.

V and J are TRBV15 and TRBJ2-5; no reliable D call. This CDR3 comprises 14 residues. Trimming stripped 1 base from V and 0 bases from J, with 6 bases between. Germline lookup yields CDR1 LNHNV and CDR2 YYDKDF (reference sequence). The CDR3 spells CATSRAEYQETQYF. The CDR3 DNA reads TGTGCCACCAGCAGAGCAGAGTACCAAGAGACCCAGTACTTC.

This CDR3 reads CASSSTDTQYF. CDR3 nucleotides: TGTGCCAGCAGTAGCACAGATACGCAGTATTTT. The chain combines TRBV2 with TRBJ2-3; the D is unclear. V lost 5 bases and J lost 0, with 0 bases in between. Germline-derived CDR1 and CDR2 are SNHLY and FYNNEI. The CDR3 is made up of 11 amino acids. The entire variable domain, with the rest obtained from reference TRBV2 and TRBJ2-3, is as follows: EPEVTQTPSHQVTQMGQEVILRCVPISNHLYFYWYRQILGQKVEFLVSFYNNEISEKSEIFDDQFSVERPDGSNFTLKIRSTKLEDSAMYFCASSSTDTQYFGPGTRLTVL.

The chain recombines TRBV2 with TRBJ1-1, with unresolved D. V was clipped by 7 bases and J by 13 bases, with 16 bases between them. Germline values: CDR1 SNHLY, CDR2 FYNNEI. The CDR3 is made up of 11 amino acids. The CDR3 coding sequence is TGTGCCAGCACTTCTAGACCAACCCATTTCTTT. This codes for CASTSRPTHFF.

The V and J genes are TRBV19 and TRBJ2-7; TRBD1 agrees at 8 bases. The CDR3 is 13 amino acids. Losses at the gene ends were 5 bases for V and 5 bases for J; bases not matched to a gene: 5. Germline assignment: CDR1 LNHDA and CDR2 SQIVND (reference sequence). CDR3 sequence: CASSGQGYHEQYF. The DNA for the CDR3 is TGTGCCAGTAGTGGACAGGGTTACCACGAGCAGTACTTC.

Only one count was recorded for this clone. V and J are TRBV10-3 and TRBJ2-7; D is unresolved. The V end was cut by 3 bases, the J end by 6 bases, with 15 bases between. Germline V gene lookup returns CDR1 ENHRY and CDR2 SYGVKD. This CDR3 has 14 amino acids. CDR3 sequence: CAISDPRQRGEQYF. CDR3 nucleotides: TGTGCCATCAGTGACCCCCGTCAAAGAGGCGAGCAGTACTTC.

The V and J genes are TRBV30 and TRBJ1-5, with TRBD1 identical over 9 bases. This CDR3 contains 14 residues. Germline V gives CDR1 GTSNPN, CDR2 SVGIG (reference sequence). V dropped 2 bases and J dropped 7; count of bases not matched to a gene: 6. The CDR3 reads CAWSSGQGSQPQHF. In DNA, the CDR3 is TGTGCCTGGAGTTCGGGACAGGGCAGCCAGCCCCAGCATTTT.